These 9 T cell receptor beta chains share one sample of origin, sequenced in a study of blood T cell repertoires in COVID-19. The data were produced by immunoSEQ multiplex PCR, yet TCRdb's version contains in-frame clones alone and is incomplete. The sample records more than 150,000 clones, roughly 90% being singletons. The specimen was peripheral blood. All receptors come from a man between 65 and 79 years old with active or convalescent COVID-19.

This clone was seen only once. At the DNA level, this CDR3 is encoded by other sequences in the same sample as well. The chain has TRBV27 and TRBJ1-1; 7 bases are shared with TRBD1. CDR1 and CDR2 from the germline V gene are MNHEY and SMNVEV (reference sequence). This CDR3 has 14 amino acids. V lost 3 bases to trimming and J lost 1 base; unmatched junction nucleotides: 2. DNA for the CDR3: TGTGCCAGCAGTTTGACAGGGAAGAACACTGAAGCTTTCTTT. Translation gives CASSLTGKNTEAFF.

The CDR3 is CASSTASGSNQPQHF. In DNA form, the CDR3 reads TGTGCCAGCAGTACAGCAAGCGGGAGCAATCAGCCCCAGCATTTT. The chain links TRBV28 to TRBJ1-5, with D unclear. The CDR3 runs to 15 residues. Between the trimmed V and J ends, which lost 5 bases and 1 base, there was a span of 12 bases. Germline V lookup: CDR1 MDHEN, CDR2 SYDVKM.

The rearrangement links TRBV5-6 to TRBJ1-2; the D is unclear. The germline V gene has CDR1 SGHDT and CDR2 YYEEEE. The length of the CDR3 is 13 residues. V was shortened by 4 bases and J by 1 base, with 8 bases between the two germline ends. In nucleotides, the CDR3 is TGTGCCAGCAGCCCAGGTGTTAACTATGGCTACACCTTC. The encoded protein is CASSPGVNYGYTF.

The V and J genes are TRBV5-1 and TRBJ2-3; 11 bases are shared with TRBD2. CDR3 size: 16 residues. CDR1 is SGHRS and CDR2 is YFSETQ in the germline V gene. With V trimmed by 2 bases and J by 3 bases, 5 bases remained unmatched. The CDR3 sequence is CASSFVASGRTDTQYF. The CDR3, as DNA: TGCGCCAGCAGCTTCGTGGCTAGCGGGAGGACAGATACGCAGTATTTT.

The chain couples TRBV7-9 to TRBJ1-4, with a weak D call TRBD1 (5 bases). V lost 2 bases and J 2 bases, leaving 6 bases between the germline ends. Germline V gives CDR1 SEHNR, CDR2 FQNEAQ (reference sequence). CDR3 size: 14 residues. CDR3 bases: TGTGCCAGCAGCTTACAGGGTACTAATGAAAAACTGTTTTTT. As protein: CASSLQGTNEKLFF.

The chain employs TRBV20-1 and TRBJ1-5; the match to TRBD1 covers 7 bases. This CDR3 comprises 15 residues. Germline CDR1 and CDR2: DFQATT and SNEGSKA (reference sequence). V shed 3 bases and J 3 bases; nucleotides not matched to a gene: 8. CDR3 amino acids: CSASRDSPINQPQHF. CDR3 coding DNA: TGCAGTGCTAGTAGGGACAGCCCGATCAATCAGCCCCAGCATTTT.

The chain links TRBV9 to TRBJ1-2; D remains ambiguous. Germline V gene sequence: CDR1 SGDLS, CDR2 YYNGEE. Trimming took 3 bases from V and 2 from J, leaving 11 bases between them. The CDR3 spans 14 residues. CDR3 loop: CASSAGGLNYGYTF. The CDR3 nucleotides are TGTGCCAGCAGCGCCGGTGGACTGAACTATGGCTACACCTTC.

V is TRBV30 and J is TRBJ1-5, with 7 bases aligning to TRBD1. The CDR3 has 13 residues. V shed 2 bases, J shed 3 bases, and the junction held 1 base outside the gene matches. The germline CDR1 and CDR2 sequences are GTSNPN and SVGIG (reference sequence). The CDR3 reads CAWSQGDNQPQHF. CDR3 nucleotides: TGTGCCTGGAGTCAGGGGGACAATCAGCCCCAGCATTTT.

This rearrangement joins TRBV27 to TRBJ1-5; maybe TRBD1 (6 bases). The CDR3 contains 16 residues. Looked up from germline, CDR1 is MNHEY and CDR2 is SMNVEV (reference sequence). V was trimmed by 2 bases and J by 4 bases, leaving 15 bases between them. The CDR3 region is CASSLAAGEINQPQHF. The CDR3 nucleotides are TGTGCCAGCAGTTTAGCGGCAGGGGAAATTAATCAGCCCCAGCATTTT.